The text below deals with one TCR beta chain. The authors ran a second PCR of about 7 to 11 cycles using a sample-barcoded 5' primer and a J-beta primer mix. One entry per CDR3 protein results from TCRdb running MiXCR on the 5' RACE reads. The profile covers 550,000 to 800,000 distinct CDR3 sequences, with roughly 30% appearing a single time and just over 15% taken by the ten largest. The data were taken from a study of blood T cells in healthy people across ages. The germline V gene has CDR1 SGHRS and CDR2 YFSETQ. The V end lost 10 bases, the J end lost 8 bases, and 25 bases lay between the germline ends. The CDR3 sequence is 15 residues long.

This chain connects TRBV5-1 to TRBJ2-1, with D possibly being TRBD2 (6 bases). Sequenced: blood. This receptor was identified in a woman older than 75 in good health. CDR3 loop: CACTIGGLGSHEQFF. The CDR3 nucleotides read TGCGCCTGCACTATCGGGGGACTGGGGTCCCATGAGCAGTTCTTC. Full variable domain (rest looked up from reference TRBV5-1 and TRBJ2-1): KAGVTQTPRYLIKTRGQQVTLSCSPISGHRSVSWYQQTPGQGLQFLFEYFSETQRNKGNFPGRFSGRQFSNSRSEMNVSTLELGDSALYLCACTIGGLGSHEQFFGPGTRLTVL.